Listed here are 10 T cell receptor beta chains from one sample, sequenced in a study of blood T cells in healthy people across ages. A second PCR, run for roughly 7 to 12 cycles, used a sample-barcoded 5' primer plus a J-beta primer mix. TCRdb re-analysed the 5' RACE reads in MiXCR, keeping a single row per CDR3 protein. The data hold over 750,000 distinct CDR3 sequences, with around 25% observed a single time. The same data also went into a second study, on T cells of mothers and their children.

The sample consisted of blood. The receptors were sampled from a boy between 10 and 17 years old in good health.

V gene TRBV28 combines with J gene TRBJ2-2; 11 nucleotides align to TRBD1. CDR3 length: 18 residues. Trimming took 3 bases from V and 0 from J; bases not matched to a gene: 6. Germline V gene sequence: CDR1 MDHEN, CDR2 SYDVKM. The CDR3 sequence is CASSFGTGGHSNTGELFF. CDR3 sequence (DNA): TGTGCCAGCAGTTTTGGGACAGGGGGACACTCGAACACCGGGGAGCTGTTTTTT.

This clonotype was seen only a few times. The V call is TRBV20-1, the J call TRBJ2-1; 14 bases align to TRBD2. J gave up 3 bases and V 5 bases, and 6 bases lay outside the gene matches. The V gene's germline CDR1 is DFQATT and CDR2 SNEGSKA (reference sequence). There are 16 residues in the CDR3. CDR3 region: CSAGTGLAGDYNEQFF. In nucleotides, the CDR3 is TGCAGTGCTGGTACGGGACTAGCGGGGGACTACAATGAGCAGTTCTTC.

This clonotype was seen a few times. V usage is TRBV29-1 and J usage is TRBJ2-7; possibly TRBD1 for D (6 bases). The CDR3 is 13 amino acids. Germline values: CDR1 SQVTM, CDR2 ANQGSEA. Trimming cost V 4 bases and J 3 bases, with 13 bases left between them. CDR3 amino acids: CSVAGQDNYEQYF. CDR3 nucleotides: TGCAGCGTTGCGGGACAAGATAACTACGAGCAGTACTTC.

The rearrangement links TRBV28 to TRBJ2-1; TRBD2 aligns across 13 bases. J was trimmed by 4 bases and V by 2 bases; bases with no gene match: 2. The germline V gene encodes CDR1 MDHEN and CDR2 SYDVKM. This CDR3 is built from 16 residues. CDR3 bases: TGTGCCAGCAGTTTAATGGGACTAGCGGGGTACAATGAGCAGTTCTTC. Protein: CASSLMGLAGYNEQFF.

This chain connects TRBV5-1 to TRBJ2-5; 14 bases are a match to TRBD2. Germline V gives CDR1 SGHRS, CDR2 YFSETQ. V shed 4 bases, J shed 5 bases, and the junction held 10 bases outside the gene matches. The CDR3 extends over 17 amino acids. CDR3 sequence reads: CASSKTGLAGEGETQYF. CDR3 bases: TGCGCCAGCAGCAAAACGGGACTAGCGGGAGAGGGGGAGACCCAGTACTTC.

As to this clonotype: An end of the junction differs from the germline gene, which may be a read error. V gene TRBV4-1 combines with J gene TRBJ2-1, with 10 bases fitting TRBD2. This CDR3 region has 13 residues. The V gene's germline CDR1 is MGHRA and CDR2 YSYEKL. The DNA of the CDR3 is TGCGCCAGCAGCCAAGTAGGACTAGCGGAGCGGTTCTTC. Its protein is CASSQVGLAERFF.

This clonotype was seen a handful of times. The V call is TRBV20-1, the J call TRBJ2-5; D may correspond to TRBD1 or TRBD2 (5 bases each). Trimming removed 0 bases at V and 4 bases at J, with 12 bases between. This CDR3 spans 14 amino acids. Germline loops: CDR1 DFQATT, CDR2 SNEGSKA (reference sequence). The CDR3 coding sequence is TGCAGTGCTAGAGATTCACGGGGCGGAGAGACCCAGTACTTC. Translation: CSARDSRGGETQYF.

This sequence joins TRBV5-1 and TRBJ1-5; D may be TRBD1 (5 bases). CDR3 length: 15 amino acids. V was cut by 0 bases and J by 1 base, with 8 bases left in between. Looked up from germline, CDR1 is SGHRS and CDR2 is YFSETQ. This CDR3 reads CASSLEGESNQPQHF. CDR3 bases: TGCGCCAGCAGCTTGGAAGGGGAGAGCAATCAGCCCCAGCATTTT.

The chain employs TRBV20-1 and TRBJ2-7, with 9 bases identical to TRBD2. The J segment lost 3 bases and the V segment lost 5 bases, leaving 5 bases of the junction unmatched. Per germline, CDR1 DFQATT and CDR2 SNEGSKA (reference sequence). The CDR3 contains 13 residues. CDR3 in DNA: TGCAGTGCTGCCTTAGCGGGAGTCTACGAGCAGTACTTC. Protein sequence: CSAALAGVYEQYF.

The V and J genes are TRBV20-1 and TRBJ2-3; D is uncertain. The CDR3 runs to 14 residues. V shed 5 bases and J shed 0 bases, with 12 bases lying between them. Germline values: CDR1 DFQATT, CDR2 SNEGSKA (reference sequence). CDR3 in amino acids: CSALSGDSTDTQYF. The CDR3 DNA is TGCAGTGCTCTTTCTGGGGATAGCACAGATACGCAGTATTTT.